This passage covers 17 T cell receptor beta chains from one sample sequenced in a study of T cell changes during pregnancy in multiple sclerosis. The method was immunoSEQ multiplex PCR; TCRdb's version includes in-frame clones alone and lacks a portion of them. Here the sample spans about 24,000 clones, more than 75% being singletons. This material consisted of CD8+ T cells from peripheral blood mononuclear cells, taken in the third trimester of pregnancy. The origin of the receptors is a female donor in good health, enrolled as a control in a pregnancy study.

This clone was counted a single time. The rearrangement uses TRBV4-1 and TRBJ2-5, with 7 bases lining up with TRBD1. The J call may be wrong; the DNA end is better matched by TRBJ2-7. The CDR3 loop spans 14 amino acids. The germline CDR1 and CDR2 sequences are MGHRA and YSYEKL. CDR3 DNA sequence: TGCGCCAGCAGCCAAGACACAGGGGTCGACGAGCAGTACTTC. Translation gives CASSQDTGVDEQYF.

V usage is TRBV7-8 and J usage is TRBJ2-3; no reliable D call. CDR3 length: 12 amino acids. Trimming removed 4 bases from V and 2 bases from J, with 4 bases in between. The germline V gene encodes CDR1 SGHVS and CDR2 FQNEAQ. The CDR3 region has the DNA TGTGCCAGCAGCTCTTCCACAGATACGCAGTATTTT. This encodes CASSSSTDTQYF.

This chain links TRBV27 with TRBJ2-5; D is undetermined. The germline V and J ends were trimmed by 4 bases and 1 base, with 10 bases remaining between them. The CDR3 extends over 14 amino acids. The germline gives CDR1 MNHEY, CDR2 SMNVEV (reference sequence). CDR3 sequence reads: CASSSVWPQETQYF. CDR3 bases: TGTGCCAGCAGTTCAGTGTGGCCCCAAGAGACCCAGTACTTC.

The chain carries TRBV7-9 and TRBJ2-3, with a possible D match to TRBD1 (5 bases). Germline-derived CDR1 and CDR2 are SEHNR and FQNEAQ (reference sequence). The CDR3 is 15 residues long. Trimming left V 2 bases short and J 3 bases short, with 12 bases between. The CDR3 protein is CASSLTQGLTDTQYF. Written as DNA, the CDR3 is TGTGCCAGCAGCTTAACTCAGGGATTGACAGATACGCAGTATTTT.

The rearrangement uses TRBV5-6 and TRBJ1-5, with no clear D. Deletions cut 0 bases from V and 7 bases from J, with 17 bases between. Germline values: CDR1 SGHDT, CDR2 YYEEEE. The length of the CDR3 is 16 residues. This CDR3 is CASSLGAGLGGQPQHF. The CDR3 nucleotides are TGTGCCAGCAGCTTGGGGGCTGGACTCGGAGGGCAGCCCCAGCATTTT.

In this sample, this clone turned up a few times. The CDR3 DNA is TGTGCCAGCAGCCAAGATCGGACAGCGAGTAACACTGAAGCTTTCTTT. Translation gives CASSQDRTASNTEAFF. The V and J genes are TRBV4-2 and TRBJ1-1; maybe TRBD1 (6 bases). Germline V gene sequence: CDR1 LGHNA, CDR2 YNFKEQ. The CDR3 has 16 residues. Trimming removed 0 bases at V and 2 bases at J, with 13 bases between.

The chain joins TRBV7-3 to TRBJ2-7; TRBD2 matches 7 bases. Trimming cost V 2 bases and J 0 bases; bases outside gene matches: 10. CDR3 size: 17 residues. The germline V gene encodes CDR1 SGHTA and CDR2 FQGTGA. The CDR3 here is CASSLGGGRGSSYEQYF. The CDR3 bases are TGTGCCAGCAGCTTAGGCGGGGGAAGAGGGAGCTCCTACGAGCAGTACTTC. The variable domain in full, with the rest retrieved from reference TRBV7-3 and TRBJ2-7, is GAGVSQTPSNKVTEKGKYVELRCDPISGHTALYWYRQSLGQGPEFLIYFQGTGAADDSGLPNDRFFAVRPEGSVSTLKIQRTERGDSAVYLCASSLGGGRGSSYEQYFGPGTRLTVT.

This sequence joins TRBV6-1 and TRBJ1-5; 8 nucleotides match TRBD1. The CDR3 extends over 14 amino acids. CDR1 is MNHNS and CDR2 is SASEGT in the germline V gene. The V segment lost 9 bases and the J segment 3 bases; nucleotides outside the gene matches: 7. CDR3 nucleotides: TGTGCCAGTGATGACAGGGGACTCAATCAGCCCCAGCATTTT. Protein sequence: CASDDRGLNQPQHF.

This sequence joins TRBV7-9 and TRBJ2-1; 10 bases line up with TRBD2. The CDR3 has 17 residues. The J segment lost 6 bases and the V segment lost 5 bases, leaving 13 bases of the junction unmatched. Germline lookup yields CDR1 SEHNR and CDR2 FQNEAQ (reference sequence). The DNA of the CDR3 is TGTGCCAGCAGCCCAGTATCGGTGAAGCGGGGGGGCAATGAGCAGTTCTTC. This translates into CASSPVSVKRGGNEQFF.

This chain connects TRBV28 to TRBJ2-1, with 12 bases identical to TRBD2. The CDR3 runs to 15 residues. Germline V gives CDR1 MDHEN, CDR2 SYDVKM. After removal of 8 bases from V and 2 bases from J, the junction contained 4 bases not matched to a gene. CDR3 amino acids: CASLRTSGTYNEQFF. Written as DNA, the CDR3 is TGTGCCAGCCTCAGGACTAGCGGGACCTACAATGAGCAGTTCTTC. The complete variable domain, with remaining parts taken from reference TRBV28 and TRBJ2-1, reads DVKVTQSSRYLVKRTGEKVFLECVQDMDHENMFWYRQDPGLGLRLIYFSYDVKMKEKGDIPEGYSVSREKKERFSLILESASTNQTSMYLCASLRTSGTYNEQFFGPGTRLTVL.

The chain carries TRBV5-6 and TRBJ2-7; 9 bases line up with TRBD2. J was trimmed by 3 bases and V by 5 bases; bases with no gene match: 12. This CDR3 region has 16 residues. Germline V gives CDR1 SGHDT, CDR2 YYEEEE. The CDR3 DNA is TGTGCCAGCAGTTTAGAAGCGGGAGGTATTCACTACGAGCAGTACTTC. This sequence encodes CASSLEAGGIHYEQYF.

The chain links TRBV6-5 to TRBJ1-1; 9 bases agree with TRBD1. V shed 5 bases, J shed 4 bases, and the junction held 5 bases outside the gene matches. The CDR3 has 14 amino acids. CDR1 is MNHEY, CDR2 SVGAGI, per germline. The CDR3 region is CASSRDRVFTEAFF. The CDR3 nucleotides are TGTGCCAGCAGTCGGGACAGGGTTTTCACTGAAGCTTTCTTT.

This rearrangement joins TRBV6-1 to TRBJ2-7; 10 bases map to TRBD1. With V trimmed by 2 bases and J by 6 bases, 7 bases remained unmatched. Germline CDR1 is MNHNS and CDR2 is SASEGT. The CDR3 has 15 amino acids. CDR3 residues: CASSEWDRGGREQYF. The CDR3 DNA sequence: TGTGCCAGCAGTGAATGGGACAGGGGAGGTCGCGAGCAGTACTTC.

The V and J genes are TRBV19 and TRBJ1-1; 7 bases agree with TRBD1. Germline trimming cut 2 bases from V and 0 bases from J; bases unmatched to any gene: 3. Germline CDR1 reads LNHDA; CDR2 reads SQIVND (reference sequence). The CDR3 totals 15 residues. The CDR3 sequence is CASSIMTGLNTEAFF. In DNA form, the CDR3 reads TGTGCCAGTAGTATAATGACAGGGTTGAACACTGAAGCTTTCTTT.

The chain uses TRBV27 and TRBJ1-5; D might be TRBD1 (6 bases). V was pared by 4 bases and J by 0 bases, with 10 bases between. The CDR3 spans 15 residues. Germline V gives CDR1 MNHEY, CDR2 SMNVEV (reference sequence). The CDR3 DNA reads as TGTGCCAGCAGTTCAGGGGAGTATAGCAATCAGCCCCAGCATTTT. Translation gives CASSSGEYSNQPQHF.

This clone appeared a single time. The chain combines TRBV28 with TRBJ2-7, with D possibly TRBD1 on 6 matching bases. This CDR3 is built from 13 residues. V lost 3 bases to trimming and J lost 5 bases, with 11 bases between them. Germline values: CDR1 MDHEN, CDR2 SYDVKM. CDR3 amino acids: CASSLTGLDEQYF. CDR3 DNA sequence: TGTGCCAGCAGTTTGACAGGCCTCGACGAGCAGTACTTC.

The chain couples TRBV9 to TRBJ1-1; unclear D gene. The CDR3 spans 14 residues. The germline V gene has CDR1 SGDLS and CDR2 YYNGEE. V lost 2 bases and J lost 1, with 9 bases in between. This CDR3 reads CASSVVSGNTEAFF. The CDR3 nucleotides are TGTGCCAGCAGCGTCGTGTCCGGGAACACTGAAGCTTTCTTT.